Listed here are 24 T cell receptor beta chains from one sample, sequenced in a study of blood T cell repertoires in COVID-19. Some clones are missing from TCRdb's copy, which holds only in-frame ones; the method was immunoSEQ multiplex PCR. The sample records fewer than 300,000 clones, approximately 90% being singletons. The sequenced sample consisted of PBMCs or T cells enriched from blood (not recorded which). These receptors were taken from a woman aged 40 to 50 with acute COVID-19.

In this sample, this clone turned up once. V and J are TRBV27 and TRBJ2-5; the match to TRBD2 covers 14 bases. The CDR3 has 15 amino acids. The germline gives CDR1 MNHEY, CDR2 SMNVEV (reference sequence). Losses at the gene ends were 7 bases for V and 2 bases for J; bases not matched to a gene: 3. In DNA, the CDR3 is TGTGCCAGCAAACGGACTAGCGGGGGGCAAGAGACCCAGTACTTC. Residues: CASKRTSGGQETQYF.

The gene calls are TRBV2 and TRBJ1-1, with 7 bases matching TRBD1. V lost 9 bases, J lost 2 bases, and 3 bases stayed unmatched. The CDR3 has 12 amino acids. The V gene's germline CDR1 is SNHLY and CDR2 FYNNEI. The CDR3 nucleotides read TGTGCCAGTACAGGGGATAACACTGAAGCTTTCTTT. Its translation is CASTGDNTEAFF.

This clone was detected a few times. The chain links TRBV30 to TRBJ2-7, with D unresolved. Germline CDR1 is GTSNPN and CDR2 is SVGIG (reference sequence). This CDR3 comprises 13 residues. Trimming took 4 bases from V and 3 from J, leaving 13 bases between them. The CDR3: CAWIDDFGYEQYF. The DNA for the CDR3 is TGTGCCTGGATTGATGACTTTGGCTACGAGCAGTACTTC. Full variable domain (missing parts from reference TRBV30 and TRBJ2-7): SQTIHQWPATLVQPVGSPLSLECTVEGTSNPNLYWYRQAAGRGLQLLFYSVGIGQISSEVPQNLSASRPQDRQFILSSKKLLLSDSGFYLCAWIDDFGYEQYFGPGTRLTVT.

CDR3 DNA sequence: TGTGCCAGCTCAGGCGGGACTCGTAGCACAGATACGCAGTATTTT. This codes for CASSGGTRSTDTQYF. V and J are TRBV18 and TRBJ2-3; the D gene is possibly TRBD2 (6 bases). CDR1 is KGHSH and CDR2 is LQKENI in the germline V gene. CDR3 length: 15 residues. V was pared by 5 bases and J by 0 bases, with 12 bases between.

The V call is TRBV2, the J call TRBJ2-2; 8 nucleotides line up with TRBD2. Losses at the gene ends were 8 bases for V and 7 bases for J; bases not matched to a gene: 6. CDR1 is SNHLY, CDR2 FYNNEI, per germline. CDR3 length: 13 residues. CDR3 sequence (DNA): TGTGCCAGCCGGACTAGCCAAAGCGGGGAGCTGTTTTTT. It specifies CASRTSQSGELFF.

This chain connects TRBV5-1 to TRBJ2-1, with TRBD2 as a possible D gene (6 bases). The length of the CDR3 is 16 residues. CDR1 SGHRS and CDR2 YFSETQ come from the germline V gene. V lost 0 bases and J lost 2, with 12 bases in between. The DNA for the CDR3 is TGCGCCAGCAGCTTGGCGGCGGGGACTCCCTACAATGAGCAGTTCTTC. This translates into CASSLAAGTPYNEQFF. Complete variable domain (other parts from reference TRBV5-1 and TRBJ2-1): KAGVTQTPRYLIKTRGQQVTLSCSPISGHRSVSWYQQTPGQGLQFLFEYFSETQRNKGNFPGRFSGRQFSNSRSEMNVSTLELGDSALYLCASSLAAGTPYNEQFFGPGTRLTVL.

The J gene is TRBJ1-4, the V gene TRBV3-1 (or the pseudogene TRBV3-2); perhaps TRBD1 as D (6 bases). Per the germline V gene, CDR1 is LGHDT and CDR2 is YNNKEL (reference sequence). The CDR3 covers 14 residues. Trimming cost V 1 base and J 6 bases, with 9 bases left between them. As DNA, the CDR3 is TGTGCCAGCAGCCAAGCAGGGGTTGATGAAAAACTGTTTTTT. Translation: CASSQAGVDEKLFF.

A single count supports this clone. V usage is TRBV4-1 and J usage is TRBJ1-5; 9 bases are shared with TRBD1. CDR1 is MGHRA and CDR2 is YSYEKL in the germline V gene. Germline trimming cut 1 base from V and 1 base from J; bases unmatched to any gene: 5. CDR3 size: 17 residues. CDR3 loop: CASSQARQGGSNQPQHF. DNA for the CDR3: TGCGCCAGCAGCCAAGCCAGACAGGGGGGAAGCAATCAGCCCCAGCATTTT.

CDR3 loop: CATTTGTGGFNEQFF. For the CDR3, the DNA is TGTGCCACCACCACCGGGACAGGGGGATTCAATGAGCAGTTCTTC. The rearrangement uses TRBV28 and TRBJ2-1, with 11 bases matching TRBD1. The CDR3 consists of 15 residues. Germline lookup yields CDR1 MDHEN and CDR2 SYDVKM. V gave up 10 bases and J gave up 6 bases; unmatched junction bases: 11.

V gene TRBV9 combines with J gene TRBJ2-3; 11 nucleotides line up with TRBD2. Germline trimming cut 3 bases from V and 9 bases from J; bases unmatched to any gene: 9. Germline loops: CDR1 SGDLS, CDR2 YYNGEE. The CDR3 contains 15 residues. The CDR3, as DNA: TGTGCCAGCAGCGGGTTTAGCGGGGGGGCCTCGACGCAGTATTTT. It yields the protein CASSGFSGGASTQYF.

J is TRBJ1-5 and V is TRBV5-4; TRBD1 matches 8 bases. In germline, CDR1 is SGHNT, CDR2 YYREEE (reference sequence). The length of the CDR3 is 13 residues. Losses at the gene ends were 4 bases for V and 7 bases for J; bases not matched to a gene: 4. CDR3 DNA: TGTGCCAGCAGCACGGACAGGGTGCAGCCCCAGCATTTT. This encodes CASSTDRVQPQHF.

In its sample, this clone was seen once. The CDR3 is CASSSGSGRAGDTQYF. In DNA form, the CDR3 reads TGTGCCAGCAGCTCGGGTAGCGGGAGGGCCGGAGATACGCAGTATTTT. The chain joins TRBV11-3 to TRBJ2-3, with TRBD2 matching over 11 bases. Germline trimming cut 4 bases from V and 5 bases from J; bases unmatched to any gene: 8. CDR3 length: 16 residues. Germline CDR1 SGHNT, CDR2 YENEEA.

The chain carries TRBV5-1 and TRBJ2-2, with D maybe TRBD2 (5 bases). Germline assignment: CDR1 SGHRS and CDR2 YFSETQ. CDR3 length: 17 residues. V lost 2 bases and J lost 0, with 14 bases in between. CDR3 residues: CASSFGSGGTNTGELFF. CDR3 DNA: TGCGCCAGCAGCTTCGGGTCTGGAGGTACGAACACCGGGGAGCTGTTTTTT.

This chain links TRBV4-2 with TRBJ1-1; possible D gene TRBD1, 5 bases. Looked up from germline, CDR1 is LGHNA and CDR2 is YNFKEQ. Trimming removed 1 base from V and 6 bases from J, with 15 bases in between. The CDR3 consists of 15 residues. The CDR3, as DNA: TGTGCCAGCAGCCAAGGGGGGGGGACCCGGGCTGAAGCTTTCTTT. This sequence encodes CASSQGGGTRAEAFF.

A single count supports this clone. This chain links TRBV15 with TRBJ1-5, with 11 bases aligning to TRBD1. The germline gives CDR1 LNHNV, CDR2 YYDKDF (reference sequence). Trimming removed 5 bases from V and 6 bases from J; junction bases left unmatched: 6. The CDR3 is 15 amino acids. CDR3 amino acids: CATSPGQGVRQPQHF. The CDR3 DNA reads as TGTGCCACCAGCCCGGGACAGGGGGTTCGTCAGCCCCAGCATTTT.

This clone has only a few counts. This chain connects TRBV19 to TRBJ1-5, with 7 bases identical to TRBD1. V was pared by 5 bases and J by 5 bases, with 9 bases of the junction left unmatched. This CDR3 has 15 residues. Germline CDR1 reads LNHDA; CDR2 reads SQIVND (reference sequence). The DNA for the CDR3 is TGTGCCAGTAGTGGGGCAGGGGGGTGGTATCAGCCCCAGCATTTT. Translated, it gives CASSGAGGWYQPQHF.

The chain combines TRBV10-3 with TRBJ2-1; D is possibly TRBD2 (6 bases). Trimming took off 8 bases at V and 5 bases at J, with 13 bases between the two ends. Germline V gene data show CDR1 as ENHRY and CDR2 as SYGVKD. The CDR3 has 13 amino acids. DNA of the CDR3: TGTGCCATCGATGGCGGGAACCACAATGAGCAGTTCTTC. Translated, it gives CAIDGGNHNEQFF.

The chain uses TRBV18 and TRBJ2-1, with D perhaps TRBD1 (6 bases). Trimming pared 5 bases from V and 3 bases from J, leaving 8 bases between. This CDR3 has 13 amino acids. The germline V gene has CDR1 KGHSH and CDR2 LQKENI. The CDR3 DNA reads TGTGCCAGCTCAGTACAGGGCTACAATGAGCAGTTCTTC. It codes for CASSVQGYNEQFF.

This clone was counted a few times. The chain recombines TRBV12-3 or TRBV12-4 with TRBJ1-2; D call uncertain. The germline V and J ends were trimmed by 7 bases and 7 bases, with 13 bases remaining between them. This CDR3 is 12 amino acids long. The CDR3 sequence: CASTRLGGGYTF. CDR3 DNA sequence: TGTGCCAGCACTCGTCTGGGAGGTGGCTACACCTTC.

The chain links TRBV30 to TRBJ1-2, with 9 bases identical to TRBD1. This CDR3 contains 13 residues. CDR1 is GTSNPN and CDR2 is SVGIG in the germline V gene (reference sequence). The trim removed 5 bases at V and 8 bases at J, leaving 9 bases unmatched. For the CDR3, the DNA is TGTGCCTGGGCGTCCGGGACAGGGATCGGCTACACCTTC. Protein: CAWASGTGIGYTF.

This chain connects TRBV19 to TRBJ1-2; D perhaps matches TRBD1 (5 bases). Per the germline V gene, CDR1 is LNHDA and CDR2 is SQIVND (reference sequence). Trimming cost V 9 bases and J 4 bases, with 18 bases left between them. The CDR3 is 14 amino acids. CDR3 residues: CASLNLGQSYGYTF. The CDR3 DNA reads TGTGCCAGCCTCAATCTGGGGCAGTCCTATGGCTACACCTTC.

The chain carries TRBV12-3 or TRBV12-4 and TRBJ1-6; the D is unclear. Trimming left V 7 bases short and J 9 bases short, with 13 bases between. This CDR3 has 13 amino acids. The DNA of the CDR3 is TGTGCCAGCACACCGCAGGCGGGTTCACCCCTCCACTTT. Protein product: CASTPQAGSPLHF.

V gene TRBV7-3 combines with J gene TRBJ2-1; D is undetermined. V lost 4 bases and J 10 bases, leaving 26 bases between the germline ends. CDR3 size: 17 residues. CDR1 and CDR2 (germline): SGHTA, FQGTGA. The CDR3 DNA sequence: TGTGCCAGCAGCTCGGGTGGATCTTTTCGTGGGTCAAGGGAGCAGTTCTTC. Translating gives CASSSGGSFRGSREQFF.

The chain couples TRBV27 to TRBJ1-1; the D gene is possibly TRBD1 (6 bases). CDR1 and CDR2 from the germline V gene are MNHEY and SMNVEV (reference sequence). Trimming cost V 10 bases and J 0 bases, with 18 bases left between them. This CDR3 spans 15 amino acids. The CDR3 sequence: CAISTTNRVNTEAFF. The CDR3 bases are TGTGCCATCTCAACTACTAACAGGGTGAACACTGAAGCTTTCTTT.